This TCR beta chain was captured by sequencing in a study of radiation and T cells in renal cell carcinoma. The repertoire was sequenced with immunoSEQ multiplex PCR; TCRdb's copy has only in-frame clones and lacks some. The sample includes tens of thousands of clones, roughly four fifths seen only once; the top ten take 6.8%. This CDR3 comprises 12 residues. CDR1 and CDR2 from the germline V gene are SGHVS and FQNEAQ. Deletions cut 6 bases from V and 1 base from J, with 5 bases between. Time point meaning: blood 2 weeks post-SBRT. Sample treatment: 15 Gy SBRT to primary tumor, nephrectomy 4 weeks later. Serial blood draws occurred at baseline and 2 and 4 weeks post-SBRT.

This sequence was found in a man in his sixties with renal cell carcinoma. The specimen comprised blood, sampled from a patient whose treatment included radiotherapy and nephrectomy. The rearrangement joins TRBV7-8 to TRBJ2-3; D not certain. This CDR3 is CASRDGTDTQYF. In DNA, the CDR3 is TGTGCCAGCAGAGATGGCACAGATACGCAGTATTTT. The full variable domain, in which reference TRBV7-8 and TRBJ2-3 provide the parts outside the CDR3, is GAGVSQSPRYKVAKRGQDVALRCDPISGHVSLFWYQQALGQGPEFLTYFQNEAQLDKSGLPSDRFFAERPEGSVSTLKIQRTQQEDSAVYLCASRDGTDTQYFGPGTRLTVL.